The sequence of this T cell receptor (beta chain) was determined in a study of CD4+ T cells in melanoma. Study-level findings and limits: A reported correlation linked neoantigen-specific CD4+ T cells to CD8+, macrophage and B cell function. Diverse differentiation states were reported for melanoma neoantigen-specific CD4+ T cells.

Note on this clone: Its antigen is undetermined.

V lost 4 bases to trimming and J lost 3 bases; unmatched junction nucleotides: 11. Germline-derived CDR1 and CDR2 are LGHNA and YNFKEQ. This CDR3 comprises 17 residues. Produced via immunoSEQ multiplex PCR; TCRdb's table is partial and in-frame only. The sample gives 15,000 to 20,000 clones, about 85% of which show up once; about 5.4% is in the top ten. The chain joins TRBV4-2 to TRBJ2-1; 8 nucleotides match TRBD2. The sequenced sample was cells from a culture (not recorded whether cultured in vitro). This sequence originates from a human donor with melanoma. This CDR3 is CASSPRLASVDYNEQFF. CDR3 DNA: TGTGCCAGCAGCCCCAGACTAGCGAGCGTTGACTACAATGAGCAGTTCTTC.